This TCR beta chain appears in the sequencing data of a study of spatial heterogeneity in lung cancer. Study-level information: After resection, follow-up PBMC samples were sequenced when available, at a median of approximately 23 months later. Detection consistently captured more beta-chain sequences than alpha-chain sequences. Averaged across combinations, each unique TCR and UMI pairing appeared more than ten times in raw reads, which were uncorrected.

The germline V gene encodes CDR1 SNHLY and CDR2 FYNNEI. The length of the CDR3 is 12 residues. Trimming left V 5 bases short and J 3 bases short, with 4 bases between. This clonotype was seen a handful of times. Its antigen is not known. General study results and limits: Blood showed ubiquitous tumor TCRs more often at resection than at routine follow-up.

Time point given: blood at routine non-recurrence follow-up after resection. Whole RNA, which was extracted from tumor, nontumor lung tissue or frozen PBMC, was sequenced without any cell sorting. Each CDR3 protein is one row after TCRdb ran MiXCR on the 5' RACE reads. The data show 95,000 to 130,000 distinct CDR3 sequences, with 12% seen just once and 16% held by the top ten. The sample in question was PBMCs, obtained at follow-up. The chain carries TRBV2 and TRBJ1-4, with no clear D. The TCR originated in a male donor with early-stage non-small cell lung cancer. DNA for the CDR3: TGTGCCAGCAGTCGACCTAATGAAAAACTGTTTTTT. Translating it yields CASSRPNEKLFF.